This TCR beta chain was captured in a study of blood T cells in healthy people across ages. Study conclusions and caveats: CMV infection status of these donors was not known. In these data, TCR beta diversity tracked strongly with naive T cell percentage. Donors of long life had a larger count of naive CD4+ cells and greater diversity than aged donors.

Then a second PCR, running roughly 7 to 12 cycles, was carried out with a sample-barcoded 5' primer and a J-beta primer mix. TCRdb reprocessed the 5' RACE reads with MiXCR, giving one entry per CDR3 protein. The sample lists around 2 million distinct CDR3 sequences; around 42% were seen once. From germline, CDR1 is SNHLY and CDR2 FYNNEI. The V end was cut by 2 bases, the J end by 0 bases, with 7 bases between. The CDR3 sequence is 15 residues long. Each donor was a healthy Caucasian individual from Russia, aged roughly 6 to 90. This clonotype was picked up one time. Its antigen is as yet unknown. This clonotype was sampled from a human donor in good health. The sample consisted of blood. The chain couples TRBV2 to TRBJ1-4; no definite D call. The CDR3 loop reads CASSEHGTTNEKLFF. DNA for the CDR3: TGTGCCAGCAGTGAACACGGTACAACTAATGAAAAACTGTTTTTT.